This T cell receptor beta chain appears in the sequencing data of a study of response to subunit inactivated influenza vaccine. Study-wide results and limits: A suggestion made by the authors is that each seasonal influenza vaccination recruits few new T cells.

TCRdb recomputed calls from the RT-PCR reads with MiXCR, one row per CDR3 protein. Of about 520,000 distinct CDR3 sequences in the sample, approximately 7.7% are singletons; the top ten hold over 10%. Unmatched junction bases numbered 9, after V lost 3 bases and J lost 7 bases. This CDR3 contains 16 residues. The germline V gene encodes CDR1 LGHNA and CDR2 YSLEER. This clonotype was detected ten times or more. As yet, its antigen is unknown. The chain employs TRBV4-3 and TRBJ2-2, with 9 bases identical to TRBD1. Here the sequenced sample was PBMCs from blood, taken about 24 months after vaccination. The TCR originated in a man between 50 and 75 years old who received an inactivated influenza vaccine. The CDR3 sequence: CASSQGSGTGLGELFF. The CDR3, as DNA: TGCGCCAGCAGCCAGGGATCCGGGACAGGGCTCGGGGAGCTGTTTTTT.